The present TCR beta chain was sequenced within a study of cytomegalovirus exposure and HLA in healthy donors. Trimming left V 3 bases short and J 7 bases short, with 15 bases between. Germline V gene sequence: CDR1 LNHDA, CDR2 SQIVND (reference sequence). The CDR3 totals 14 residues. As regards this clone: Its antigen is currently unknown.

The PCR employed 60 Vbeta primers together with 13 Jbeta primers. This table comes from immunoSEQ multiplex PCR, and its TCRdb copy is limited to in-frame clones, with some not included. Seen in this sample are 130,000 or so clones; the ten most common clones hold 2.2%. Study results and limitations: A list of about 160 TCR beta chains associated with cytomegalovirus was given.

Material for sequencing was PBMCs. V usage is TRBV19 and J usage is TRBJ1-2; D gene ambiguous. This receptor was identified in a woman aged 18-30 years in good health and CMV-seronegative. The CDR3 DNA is TGTGCCAGTAGTATGCTCGGGGAAGGTGGTGGCTACACCTTC. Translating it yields CASSMLGEGGGYTF.